The 3 T cell receptor beta chains presented below share a single source sample, sequenced in a study of T cells in Graves' hyperthyroidism and ophthalmopathy. From RNA transcripts, TCR beta CDR3 regions were amplified. HTBI primers drove first-round RT-PCR of the TCR CDR3. TCRdb processed the multiplex PCR reads anew with MiXCR; each CDR3 protein has one entry. Of 270,000 or so distinct CDR3 sequences in the sample, roughly 15% were seen once. The sequenced sample was blood. These receptors were taken from a woman aged 50 to 65 with Graves' hyperthyroidism that later progressed to Graves' ophthalmopathy.

This clonotype has ten or more counts. V is TRBV30 and J is TRBJ1-1; no firm D call. The CDR3 extends over 12 amino acids. V was trimmed by 3 bases and J by 4 bases, leaving 9 bases between them. Germline CDR1 is GTSNPN and CDR2 is SVGIG (reference sequence). DNA of the CDR3: TGTGCCTGGAGAAGGGATAGCACTGAAGCTTTCTTT. Protein: CAWRRDSTEAFF.

The V call is TRBV7-9, the J call TRBJ2-1, with D perhaps assigned TRBD1 or TRBD2 (5 bases each). The CDR3 extends over 16 amino acids. The V and J ends lost 6 bases and 0 bases respectively, with 15 bases between them. Germline loops: CDR1 SEHNR, CDR2 FQNEAQ (reference sequence). CDR3 loop: CASRPGPGSSYNEQFF. DNA for the CDR3: TGTGCCAGCAGACCGGGGCCAGGGAGCTCCTACAATGAGCAGTTCTTC.

V is TRBV9 and J is TRBJ2-1; 11 bases map to TRBD2. After removal of 0 bases from V and 1 base from J, the junction contained 6 bases not matched to a gene. Germline values: CDR1 SGDLS, CDR2 YYNGEE. CDR3 size: 18 residues. This CDR3 reads CASSVGSGRARSYNEQFF. DNA for the CDR3: TGTGCCAGCAGCGTAGGTAGCGGGAGGGCCAGATCCTACAATGAGCAGTTCTTC.